This TCR beta chain was captured in a study of neurological immune-mediated disorders. Study-level findings and limits: Phylogenetically, 18 of 34 multiple sclerosis patients' repertoires fell into one related-CDR3 cluster, a possible signature. CDR3 amino acid sequences of expanded clones were not shared across subjects, a result suggesting private repertoires in all groups.

This clonotype was found many times. Its target is unknown. 5'RACE with 10-nucleotide random UMIs produced the cDNA. TCRdb reprocessed the 5' RACE reads with MiXCR, giving one entry per CDR3 protein. The sample shows about 92,000 distinct CDR3 sequences, around 3.4% of them seen only once. The unsorted libraries were made from 2 million PBMCs kept at -80 C. The receptor comes from a woman aged 50 to 60 with multiple sclerosis. Source material: PBMCs.

Written as DNA, the CDR3 is TGTGCCAGCAGCTCCGACGGTGGGGGCAATCAGCCCCAGCATTTT. This sequence encodes CASSSDGGGNQPQHF. The rearrangement joins TRBV7-2 to TRBJ1-5; no clear D. V was clipped by 4 bases and J by 2 bases, with 12 bases between them. Germline V CDR1 and CDR2: SGHTA, FQGNSA. This CDR3 contains 15 residues.